The clone carrying this T cell receptor beta chain was detected a few times. Its antigen is currently unknown. A second PCR of about 7 to 12 cycles used a sample-barcoded 5' primer and a J-beta primer mix. TCRdb recomputed calls from the 5' RACE reads with MiXCR, one row per CDR3 protein. The table shows some 800,000 distinct CDR3 sequences, with 20% to 25% occurring only once. V gave up 4 bases and J gave up 3 bases, with 20 bases separating them. The CDR3 spans 17 residues. This entry is derived from a study of blood T cells in healthy people across ages. Study-wide results and limits: The fall in TCR beta diversity per million T cells was roughly linear with age.

This sample was shared with a second study, whose subject was T cells of mothers and their children.

This chain connects TRBV12-3 or TRBV12-4 to TRBJ2-3, with D perhaps matching TRBD2 (5 bases). This TCR was sampled from a boy younger than 18 in good health. The sample consisted of blood. CDR3 DNA sequence: TGTGCCAGCAGTTCCGGTAGGGTAGCGATCCTAACAGATACGCAGTATTTT. Amino acid sequence: CASSSGRVAILTDTQYF.